This T cell receptor (beta chain) was identified during a study of blood T cell repertoires in COVID-19. For the study at large: Samples taken during acute and convalescent COVID-19 were collected in the United States, Italy and Spain. PBMCs, B-cell-depleted T cells, or T cells provided the cDNA or gDNA that made up the material.

In the original analysis: Reference gene primer amplification gave nucleated cell count estimates. Profiled with immunoSEQ multiplex PCR; TCRdb holds only in-frame clones, not every one. The D gene and trimming were derived from the DNA, and the V and J assignments and clone size from that table. Here the sample spans roughly 100,000 clones, roughly 84% being singletons. Trimming removed 3 bases at V and 0 bases at J, with 11 bases between. In germline, CDR1 is LNHNV, CDR2 YYDKDF (reference sequence). The CDR3 sequence is 16 residues long. The sequence was collected from a human donor in a cohort sampled during active COVID-19. The gene calls are TRBV15 and TRBJ2-2; possibly TRBD1 for D (5 bases). Sequenced: peripheral blood. In DNA, the CDR3 is TGTGCCACCAGCAGTGAACCGACAGCGAACACCGGGGAGCTGTTTTTT. Translating it yields CATSSEPTANTGELFF.